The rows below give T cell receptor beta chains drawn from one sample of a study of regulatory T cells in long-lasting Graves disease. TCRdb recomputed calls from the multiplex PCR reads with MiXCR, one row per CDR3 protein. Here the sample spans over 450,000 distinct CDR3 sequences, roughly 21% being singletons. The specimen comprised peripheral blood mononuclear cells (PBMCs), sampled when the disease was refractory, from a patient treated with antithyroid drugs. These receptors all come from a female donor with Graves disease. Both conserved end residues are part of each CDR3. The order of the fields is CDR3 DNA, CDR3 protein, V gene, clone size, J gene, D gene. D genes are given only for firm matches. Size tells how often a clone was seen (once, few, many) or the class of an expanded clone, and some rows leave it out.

cdr3_nt: TGTGCCAGCAGGGTAGAAGAGACCCAGTACTTC
cdr3_aa: CASRVEETQYF
v_call: TRBV7-9
clone_size: many
j_call: TRBJ2-5
d_call: .

cdr3_nt: TGTGCCAGCAGTTTTACCGCGGCCGGTGGCTACACCTTC
cdr3_aa: CASSFTAAGGYTF
v_call: TRBV27
clone_size: many
j_call: TRBJ1-2
d_call: .

cdr3_nt: TGCAGTGCTAGCGGGAGATACCAAGAGACCCAGTACTTC
cdr3_aa: CSASGRYQETQYF
v_call: TRBV20-1
clone_size: many
j_call: TRBJ2-5
d_call: .

cdr3_nt: TGTGCCAGTAGTATAACGGGCACCTTAGAGACCCAGTACTTC
cdr3_aa: CASSITGTLETQYF
v_call: TRBV19
clone_size: few
j_call: TRBJ2-5
d_call: .

cdr3_nt: TGTGCCAGCAGTCCAGGAGGGAGGGGTTTGAACACTGAAGCTTTCTTT
cdr3_aa: CASSPGGRGLNTEAFF
v_call: TRBV6-1
clone_size: many
j_call: TRBJ1-1
d_call: .

cdr3_nt: TGTGCCAGCAGTGATGGGAGGATTACTAATGAAAAACTGTTTTTT
cdr3_aa: CASSDGRITNEKLFF
v_call: TRBV6-1
clone_size: many
j_call: TRBJ1-4
d_call: .

cdr3_nt: TGTGCCAGCAGTTACTCCAGACCAGGGGAGACATATGGCTACACCTTC
cdr3_aa: CASSYSRPGETYGYTF
v_call: TRBV6-5
clone_size: .
j_call: TRBJ1-2
d_call: .

cdr3_nt: TGTGCCAGCAGCTTAGCAGGGAACAATGAGCAGTTCTTC
cdr3_aa: CASSLAGNNEQFF
v_call: TRBV11-2
clone_size: few
j_call: TRBJ2-1
d_call: .

cdr3_nt: TGTGCCAGCAGCCGGCTAGCGGACCCCGGGGAGCTGTTTTTT
cdr3_aa: CASSRLADPGELFF
v_call: TRBV7-9
clone_size: .
j_call: TRBJ2-2
d_call: TRBD2

cdr3_nt: TGCAGTGCCGAACGGGCAACCCATGAAAAACTGTTTTTT
cdr3_aa: CSAERATHEKLFF
v_call: TRBV20-1
clone_size: .
j_call: TRBJ1-4
d_call: .

cdr3_nt: TGTGCCGGCAGTACAACCGGGACTAGCGGAGTCCGGGGGACCGGGGAGCTGTTTTTT
cdr3_aa: CAGSTTGTSGVRGTGELFF
v_call: TRBV28
clone_size: .
j_call: TRBJ2-2
d_call: TRBD2

cdr3_nt: TGTGCCAGCAGCTTAACCCTGAGGGCCGAGGATTCACCCCTCCACTTT
cdr3_aa: CASSLTLRAEDSPLHF
v_call: TRBV11-2
clone_size: few
j_call: TRBJ1-6
d_call: .

cdr3_nt: TGTGCCAGCAGCCCTACAGCGTATGGTGGCTACACCTTC
cdr3_aa: CASSPTAYGGYTF
v_call: TRBV6-1
clone_size: many
j_call: TRBJ1-2
d_call: .

cdr3_nt: TGTGCCAGCAGCCCTACAGGGGGTGCAGGGGACGAGCAGTACTTC
cdr3_aa: CASSPTGGAGDEQYF
v_call: TRBV9
clone_size: .
j_call: TRBJ2-7
d_call: TRBD1

cdr3_nt: TGTGCCATCAGTGCCTCCACAGATACGCAGTATTTT
cdr3_aa: CAISASTDTQYF
v_call: TRBV10-3
clone_size: .
j_call: TRBJ2-3
d_call: .

cdr3_nt: TGTGCCAGCAGTGAATATGGGACGGCCAAAAACATTCAGTACTTC
cdr3_aa: CASSEYGTAKNIQYF
v_call: TRBV2
clone_size: many
j_call: TRBJ2-4
d_call: .

cdr3_nt: TGTGCCAGCAGTTTAGGGATGGCTAGCGACTACACCTTC
cdr3_aa: CASSLGMASDYTF
v_call: TRBV27
clone_size: many
j_call: TRBJ1-2
d_call: .

cdr3_nt: TGTGCCAGCAGCTTTGACGGGAGCTCCTACGAGCAGTACTTC
cdr3_aa: CASSFDGSSYEQYF
v_call: TRBV7-9
clone_size: .
j_call: TRBJ2-7
d_call: .

cdr3_nt: TGTGCCAGCTGTCCCCACACCGGGGAGCTGTTTTTT
cdr3_aa: CASCPHTGELFF
v_call: TRBV5-5
clone_size: .
j_call: TRBJ2-2
d_call: .

cdr3_nt: TGCGCCAGCAGCTTTACCGGACAGGCCTACGAGCAGTACTTC
cdr3_aa: CASSFTGQAYEQYF
v_call: TRBV5-1
clone_size: many
j_call: TRBJ2-7
d_call: TRBD1

cdr3_nt: TGTGCCAGCAGTCCCTCGGGACAGGGAGGCTATGGCTACACCTTC
cdr3_aa: CASSPSGQGGYGYTF
v_call: TRBV27
clone_size: many
j_call: TRBJ1-2
d_call: TRBD1

cdr3_nt: TGTGCCAGCAGCTTGGTGGGCAGCTACACCTTC
cdr3_aa: CASSLVGSYTF
v_call: TRBV13
clone_size: many
j_call: TRBJ1-2
d_call: .

cdr3_nt: TGTGCCAGCAGCGCCTGGACAGGGGCAGCGACCGGGGAGCTGTTTTTT
cdr3_aa: CASSAWTGAATGELFF
v_call: TRBV9
clone_size: .
j_call: TRBJ2-2
d_call: TRBD1

cdr3_nt: TGTGCCACCAGCAGAGATCTTGCTGGGACAGCCTATAATTCACCCCTCCACTTT
cdr3_aa: CATSRDLAGTAYNSPLHF
v_call: TRBV15
clone_size: many
j_call: TRBJ1-6
d_call: TRBD1

cdr3_nt: TGCAGTGCTAGAGTGGGGGCAGGGGGTATCACTGAAGCTTTCTTT
cdr3_aa: CSARVGAGGITEAFF
v_call: TRBV20-1
clone_size: .
j_call: TRBJ1-1
d_call: TRBD1

cdr3_nt: TGTGCCAGCACCGGGACAGGGTCCCTCCTCATCGAGGGCTTCACCTTC
cdr3_aa: CASTGTGSLLIEGFTF
v_call: TRBV28
clone_size: .
j_call: TRBJ1-2
d_call: TRBD1

cdr3_nt: TGTGCCAGCAGTGAGCGGACAGGCGCCTACGAGCAGTACTTC
cdr3_aa: CASSERTGAYEQYF
v_call: TRBV2
clone_size: many
j_call: TRBJ2-7
d_call: TRBD1

cdr3_nt: TGTGCCAGCTTGCGAGGTCCGGAGCTATACAATGAGCAGTTCTTC
cdr3_aa: CASLRGPELYNEQFF
v_call: TRBV28
clone_size: .
j_call: TRBJ2-1
d_call: .

cdr3_nt: TGTGCCAGCAGTTTGTCCTCCACAGGGGCCACTGAAGCTTTCTTT
cdr3_aa: CASSLSSTGATEAFF
v_call: TRBV28
clone_size: many
j_call: TRBJ1-1
d_call: TRBD1